The sequence of this T cell receptor (beta chain) was determined in a study of tumor-infiltrating lymphocytes in primary liver carcinoma. TCR beta cDNA was prepared out of roughly 0.5 ug total RNA by means of a constant-region primer. Three-round nested multiplex PCR performed with slightly modified ARM-PCR produced the TCR beta libraries. The first two PCR rounds, approximately 11 cycles each, used TRBV1-TRBV30 forward primers and a C-beta reverse primer. TCRdb re-analysed the multiplex PCR reads in MiXCR, keeping a single row per CDR3 protein. Of roughly 120,000 distinct CDR3 sequences listed, approximately 64% were seen once; the top ten hold 8% to 9%. The CDR3 has 17 amino acids. The V gene's germline CDR1 is MNHEY and CDR2 SVGAGI. V shed 0 bases and J shed 4 bases, with 16 bases lying between them. Taking 20-30 mg of unsorted bulk tissue, the authors co-extracted RNA and DNA.

The rearrangement uses TRBV6-5 and TRBJ2-1; a weak D match, TRBD2 (5 bases). This sequence originates from a woman in her fifties or sixties with primary liver carcinoma and hepatitis B virus infection. The sequencing input was liver tumor tissue from sampling region 3. Subset described: tumor region T3, left-lateral pole. This CDR3 is CASSYSSLSRRYNEQFF. DNA of the CDR3: TGTGCCAGCAGTTACTCGTCTCTTAGCAGGAGGTACAATGAGCAGTTCTTC.